What follows are 29 T cell receptor beta chains derived from one specimen sequenced in a study of blood T cells in healthy people across ages (dated by TCRdb to the mid-2010s). The library relied on 5' RACE. TCRdb records Illumina HiSeq 2500 as the sequencer. A second PCR of 7 to 11 cycles was performed with a sample-barcoded 5' primer and a J-beta primer mix. TCRdb handled the public reads itself, with Q25 trimming in fastp and clone calling in MiXCR, and kept productive beta chains. Here each entry gathers all rows of one CDR3 protein and keeps the most common genes and DNA. This sample holds hundreds of thousands of distinct CDR3 sequences; roughly 60% were observed only once. The ten largest clones take up 20% to 25% of the sample. The sequenced material came from blood. The receptors were gathered from a man in his thirties or forties in good health.

This chain connects TRBV13 to TRBJ1-5; D is ambiguous. The CDR3 loop spans 14 amino acids. V shed 5 bases and J shed 9 bases, with 17 bases lying between them. Germline lookup yields CDR1 PRHDT and CDR2 FYEKMQ (reference sequence). In nucleotides, the CDR3 is TGTGCCAGCAGCCACGGTCCAGGTGATCGGCCCCAGCATTTT. Translation: CASSHGPGDRPQHF.

The chain recombines TRBV20-1 with TRBJ2-1, with D hard to call. The germline V gene encodes CDR1 DFQATT and CDR2 SNEGSKA (reference sequence). V was trimmed by 0 bases and J by 5 bases, leaving 14 bases between them. The CDR3 spans 15 residues. This CDR3 reads CSARDPAGPDNEQFF. The CDR3 DNA is TGCAGTGCTAGAGACCCAGCCGGGCCCGACAATGAGCAGTTCTTC.

This clonotype has at least ten counts. This chain links TRBV5-1 with TRBJ1-2, with D possibly matching TRBD1 (6 bases). Germline V gives CDR1 SGHRS, CDR2 YFSETQ. V gave up 0 bases and J gave up 7 bases, with 25 bases separating them. The CDR3 contains 18 residues. The DNA of the CDR3 is TGCGCCAGCAGCTTGGGCTTTACGGGGGCGAGTTACATGTCTGGCTACACCTTC. Protein product: CASSLGFTGASYMSGYTF.

J is TRBJ1-2 and V is TRBV29-1, with D unresolved. The CDR3 consists of 15 residues. Trimming stripped 5 bases from V and 5 bases from J, with 21 bases between. Germline CDR1 reads SQVTM; CDR2 reads ANQGSEA. The CDR3 loop is CSVPPAEAQEYGYTF. CDR3 bases: TGCAGCGTTCCCCCTGCGGAGGCCCAAGAGTATGGCTACACCTTC. The complete variable domain, with remaining parts taken from reference TRBV29-1 and TRBJ1-2, reads SAVISQKPSRDICQRGTSLTIQCQVDSQVTMMFWYRQQPGQSLTLIATANQGSEATYESGFVIDKFPISRPNLTFSTLTVSNMSPEDSSIYLCSVPPAEAQEYGYTFGSGTRLTVV.

The V and J genes are TRBV29-1 and TRBJ1-1; 7 bases match TRBD1. Per the germline V gene, CDR1 is SQVTM and CDR2 is ANQGSEA. Germline trimming cut 7 bases from V and 5 bases from J; bases unmatched to any gene: 10. This CDR3 has 13 amino acids. The CDR3 sequence is CSAVGQVITEAFF. The CDR3 nucleotides are TGCAGCGCCGTCGGACAGGTGATAACTGAAGCTTTCTTT.

J is TRBJ2-4 and V is TRBV12-3 or TRBV12-4; 12 bases fit TRBD2. The J call could be wrong; TRBJ2-7 is a better fit for the DNA end. The CDR3 loop spans 15 amino acids. The CDR3 sequence: CASSLARTSGAEQYF. CDR3 nucleotide sequence: TGTGCCAGCAGTTTAGCGCGGACTAGCGGGGCCGAGCAGTACTTC.

The chain is built from TRBV20-1 and TRBJ2-1; 11 bases match TRBD2. Germline values: CDR1 DFQATT, CDR2 SNEGSKA (reference sequence). This CDR3 spans 14 amino acids. Trimming cost V 5 bases and J 13 bases; bases outside gene matches: 13. CDR3 amino acids: CSARIAGGGETQFF. Here the CDR3 DNA reads TGCAGTGCTCGGATAGCGGGAGGGGGAGAGACCCAGTTCTTC.

The genes are TRBV20-1 and TRBJ2-4; no clear D. The DNA end favors TRBJ2-7, so the J call may be wrong. Germline CDR1 reads DFQATT; CDR2 reads SNEGSKA (reference sequence). The CDR3 contains 13 residues. Here the CDR3 reads CSALGENSYEQYF. The CDR3, as DNA: TGCAGTGCGCTTGGGGAAAACTCCTACGAGCAGTACTTC.

The rearrangement links TRBV7-9 to TRBJ2-7; D is possibly TRBD1 (6 bases). CDR3 length: 14 amino acids. CDR1 is SEHNR, CDR2 FQNEAQ, per germline (reference sequence). Trimming took off 1 base at V and 3 bases at J, with 10 bases between the two ends. The CDR3 loop reads CASSLVGTYYEQYF. DNA for the CDR3: TGTGCCAGCAGCTTAGTCGGGACATACTACGAGCAGTACTTC.

The DNA for the CDR3 is TGTGCCAGCAGCACAGGGGCCAATGAGCAGTTCTTC. This encodes CASSTGANEQFF. The rearrangement links TRBV7-9 to TRBJ2-1; TRBD1 agrees at 7 bases. The CDR3 covers 12 residues. CDR1 is SEHNR and CDR2 is FQNEAQ in the germline V gene (reference sequence). J gave up 6 bases and V 5 bases, and 1 base lay outside the gene matches.

The rearrangement links TRBV4-2 to TRBJ2-7; possible D gene TRBD2, 6 bases. V lost 5 bases to trimming and J lost 3 bases, with 14 bases between them. CDR3 length equals 14 residues. Germline V gives CDR1 LGHNA, CDR2 YNFKEQ. This CDR3 is CASSSAKGGYEQYF. The DNA of the CDR3 is TGTGCCAGCAGCTCGGCAAAGGGAGGCTACGAGCAGTACTTC.

This clonotype has more than one count but fewer than ten. V usage is TRBV4-3 and J usage is TRBJ2-7; D not certain. Trimming removed 0 bases at V and 3 bases at J, with 9 bases between. Looked up from germline, CDR1 is LGHNA and CDR2 is YSLEER. The CDR3 is 14 residues long. The CDR3 bases are TGCGCCAGCAGCCAAGATCTAGGATTCTACGAGCAGTACTTC. Translation gives CASSQDLGFYEQYF.

The chain has TRBV6-1 and TRBJ2-5; D is possibly TRBD2 (7 bases). This CDR3 has 15 amino acids. Germline V gene sequence: CDR1 MNHNS, CDR2 SASEGT. Between the trimmed V and J ends, which lost 4 bases and 5 bases, there was a span of 17 bases. For the CDR3, the DNA is TGTGCCAGCAGTGTTGATTGGGGAGGGGGGGAGACCCAGTACTTC. It is translated as CASSVDWGGGETQYF.

CDR3 sequence reads: CASSRGRSSTDTQYF. In DNA, the CDR3 is TGTGCCAGCAGCAGGGGGAGGTCTAGCACAGATACGCAGTATTTT. The chain couples TRBV7-9 to TRBJ2-3; D could derive from TRBD1 or TRBD2 (6 bases each). CDR1 SEHNR and CDR2 FQNEAQ come from the germline V gene (reference sequence). Trimming took 5 bases from V and 0 from J, leaving 12 bases between them. The CDR3 sequence is 15 residues long.

In the case of this clonotype: The missing conserved phenylalanine or tryptophan at the end of this CDR3 makes a read error likely. V gene TRBV6-5 combines with J gene TRBJ1-2; 9 bases align to TRBD1. V was clipped by 2 bases and J by 11 bases; unmatched bases: 9. Germline V gene sequence: CDR1 MNHEY, CDR2 SVGAGI. CDR3 length equals 14 residues. The CDR3 is CASSYQRDRDTYTL. DNA of the CDR3: TGTGCCAGCAGTTACCAGAGGGACAGGGATACTTACACCTTA.

The rearrangement links TRBV27 to TRBJ2-4; no definite D call. Germline V gene data show CDR1 as MNHEY and CDR2 as SMNVEV (reference sequence). V lost 9 bases to trimming and J lost 1 base, with 10 bases between them. This CDR3 has 13 residues. The CDR3 loop is CARASRAKNIQYF. The CDR3 DNA reads TGTGCCAGGGCTTCTCGTGCCAAAAACATTCAGTACTTC.

The chain couples TRBV27 to TRBJ1-5; D gene ambiguous. V lost 8 bases and J 2 bases, leaving 13 bases between the germline ends. Looked up from germline, CDR1 is MNHEY and CDR2 is SMNVEV (reference sequence). The CDR3 is 14 residues long. The CDR3 is CASQQIGGNQPQHF. CDR3 bases: TGTGCCAGCCAACAGATCGGGGGCAATCAGCCCCAGCATTTT.

V is TRBV20-1 and J is TRBJ2-1; TRBD2 matches at 10 bases. The V gene's germline CDR1 is DFQATT and CDR2 SNEGSKA (reference sequence). Trimming at V came to 6 bases and at J to 1 base, leaving 12 bases not matched to a gene. The CDR3 is made up of 17 amino acids. CDR3 DNA sequence: TGCAGTGCGGGTGACCTAGCGGGAGAGATGTCCTACAATGAGCAGTTCTTC. Its protein product is CSAGDLAGEMSYNEQFF.

This clonotype was seen just once. V and J are TRBV2 and TRBJ1-5; a weak D match, TRBD1 (6 bases). V lost 8 bases to trimming and J lost 2 bases, with 13 bases between them. Germline-derived CDR1 and CDR2 are SNHLY and FYNNEI. The CDR3 has 14 residues. The CDR3 here is CASAIQGGNQPQHF. CDR3 DNA sequence: TGTGCCAGCGCAATACAGGGCGGCAATCAGCCCCAGCATTTT.

The chain recombines TRBV7-9 with TRBJ1-2; TRBD1 might be the D (6 bases). The germline gives CDR1 SEHNR, CDR2 FQNEAQ (reference sequence). Trimming removed 5 bases from V and 7 bases from J, with 17 bases in between. This CDR3 has 14 amino acids. The CDR3 region is CASSRRGGDGGYTF. The CDR3 coding sequence is TGTGCCAGCAGCCGCCGAGGGGGAGACGGTGGCTACACCTTC. Supplemented by reference TRBV7-9 and TRBJ1-2, the full variable domain reads DTGVSQNPRHKITKRGQNVTFRCDPISEHNRLYWYRQTLGQGPEFLTYFQNEAQLEKSRLLSDRFSAERPKGSFSTLEIQRTEQGDSAMYLCASSRRGGDGGYTFGSGTRLTVV.

This chain uses TRBV30 with TRBJ2-7; perhaps TRBD2 as D (5 bases). Trimming took 5 bases from V and 1 from J, leaving 15 bases between them. The CDR3 has 14 amino acids. CDR1 is GTSNPN, CDR2 SVGIG, per germline (reference sequence). In DNA, the CDR3 is TGTGCCTGGGCGTTTAGCGCCTCGTCCTACGAGCAGTACTTC. Translated, it gives CAWAFSASSYEQYF.

A word on this clonotype: A much larger clone is a single base away; this may be a read error. The gene calls are TRBV20-1 and TRBJ2-1; 9 bases are shared with TRBD2. Per the germline V gene, CDR1 is DFQATT and CDR2 is SNEGSKA (reference sequence). With 5 bases clipped from V and 0 bases from J, the junction kept 5 bases outside the gene matches. The length of the CDR3 is 15 residues. The CDR3 DNA is TGCAGTGCTCTTACGCGGGAGGGCTCCTACAATGAGCAGTTCTTC. Translation: CSALTREGSYNEQFF.

This clonotype turned up a few times. The chain combines TRBV5-1 with TRBJ2-6; D ambiguous. The CDR3 runs to 14 residues. V was shortened by 5 bases and J by 0 bases, with 6 bases between the two germline ends. The germline gives CDR1 SGHRS, CDR2 YFSETQ. Written as DNA, the CDR3 is TGCGCCAGCAGACTTAGCTCTGGGGCCAACGTCCTGACTTTC. It is translated as CASRLSSGANVLTF. Based on the CDR3 plus reference TRBV5-1 and TRBJ2-6, the full variable domain is KAGVTQTPRYLIKTRGQQVTLSCSPISGHRSVSWYQQTPGQGLQFLFEYFSETQRNKGNFPGRFSGRQFSNSRSEMNVSTLELGDSALYLCASRLSSGANVLTFGAGSRLTVL.

V is TRBV20-1 and J is TRBJ2-1; 9 bases map to TRBD2. CDR3 length: 14 amino acids. Germline-derived CDR1 and CDR2 are DFQATT and SNEGSKA (reference sequence). The J segment lost 0 bases and the V segment lost 6 bases, leaving 3 bases of the junction unmatched. In DNA form, the CDR3 reads TGCAGTGCGACTAGCGGCCTCTCCTACAATGAGCAGTTCTTC. Its protein product is CSATSGLSYNEQFF.

V gene TRBV6-5 combines with J gene TRBJ2-1, with D possibly being TRBD2 (7 bases). The CDR3 loop spans 17 amino acids. V lost 0 bases to trimming and J lost 5 bases, with 17 bases between them. The germline CDR1 and CDR2 sequences are MNHEY and SVGAGI. Here the CDR3 reads CASSYSKSSGGDNEQFF. The DNA of the CDR3 is TGTGCCAGCAGTTACTCGAAATCTTCGGGGGGCGACAATGAGCAGTTCTTC.

The chain recombines TRBV9 with TRBJ2-1, with 7 nucleotides matching TRBD2. Germline loops: CDR1 SGDLS, CDR2 YYNGEE. CDR3 length: 13 amino acids. J was trimmed by 8 bases and V by 7 bases; bases with no gene match: 9. The CDR3 nucleotides are TGTGCCAGCGCAACGGCGGGGGTAGATGAGCAGTTCTTC. It is translated as CASATAGVDEQFF.

Only a few counts were recorded for this clonotype. The chain links TRBV9 to TRBJ1-2; D gene unclear. Germline lookup yields CDR1 SGDLS and CDR2 YYNGEE. V lost 2 bases and J 4 bases, leaving 9 bases between the germline ends. There are 13 residues in the CDR3. The CDR3 coding sequence is TGTGCCAGCAGCGTGAACGGAGTCTATGGCTACACCTTC. Its protein is CASSVNGVYGYTF.

V gene TRBV10-2 combines with J gene TRBJ2-7; D may be TRBD1 or TRBD2 (5 bases each). The DNA end is more similar to TRBJ2-5, so the J call may be wrong. Germline V gives CDR1 WSHSY, CDR2 SAAADI. The CDR3 extends over 15 amino acids. The DNA for the CDR3 is TGCGCCAGCAGTGAGGAGGGACGGGGTGCAGAGACCCAGTACTTC. Its translation: CASSEEGRGAETQYF.

This clonotype was counted a few times. The chain couples TRBV29-1 to TRBJ2-7; tentative D call: TRBD2 (5 bases). This CDR3 comprises 13 residues. CDR1 and CDR2 (germline): SQVTM, ANQGSEA. V lost 4 bases to trimming and J lost 0 bases, with 10 bases between them. The CDR3 DNA follows: TGCAGCGTTGTTGTAGGGAGCTCCTACGAGCAGTACTTC. Encoded protein: CSVVVGSSYEQYF.